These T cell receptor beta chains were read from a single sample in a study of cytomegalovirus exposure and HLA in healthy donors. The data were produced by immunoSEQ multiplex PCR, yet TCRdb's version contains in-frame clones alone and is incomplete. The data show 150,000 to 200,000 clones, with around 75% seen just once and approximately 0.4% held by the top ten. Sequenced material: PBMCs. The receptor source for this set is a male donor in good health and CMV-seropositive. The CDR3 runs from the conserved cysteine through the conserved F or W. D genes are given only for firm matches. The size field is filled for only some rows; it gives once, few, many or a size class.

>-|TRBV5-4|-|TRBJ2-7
TGTGCCAGCAGCTTGTGGGAAGAGGGCGAGCAGTACTTC
CASSLWEEGEQYF
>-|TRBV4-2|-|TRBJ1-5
TGTGCCAGCAGCCAAGCGGAGGGGAAGTGGCCCCAGCATTTT
CASSQAEGKWPQHF
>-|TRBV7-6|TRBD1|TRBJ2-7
TGTGCCAGCAGCTTAGTGGGGACAGGGCCCGAGCAGTACTTC
CASSLVGTGPEQYF
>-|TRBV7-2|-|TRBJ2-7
TGTGCCAGCAGCTTAGATTACAGGGAACTAAGAGAGCAGTACTTC
CASSLDYRELREQYF
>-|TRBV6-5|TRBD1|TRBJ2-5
TGTGCCAGCAGTTACCGGGACAGGGAAGAGACCCAGTACTTC
CASSYRDREETQYF
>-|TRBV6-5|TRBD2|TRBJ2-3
TGTGCCAGCAGTTACTCGAAACTAGCGGGGGGTAGTACGCAGTATTTT
CASSYSKLAGGSTQYF
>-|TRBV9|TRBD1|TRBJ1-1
TGTGCCAGCAGCGAGGACTTCAGGGGGACGGGTACTGAAGCTTTCTTT
CASSEDFRGTGTEAFF
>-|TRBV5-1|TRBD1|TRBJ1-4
TGCGCCAGCGCCCGGGACAGGGGTGCAACTAATGAAAAACTGTTTTTT
CASARDRGATNEKLFF
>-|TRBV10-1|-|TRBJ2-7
TGCGCCAGCAGTGAGGCAACGAACGGCGAGCAGTACTTC
CASSEATNGEQYF
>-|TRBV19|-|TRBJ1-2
TGTGCCAGTAGTATAGAGGCAGGGAGGCTCTATGGCTACACCTTC
CASSIEAGRLYGYTF
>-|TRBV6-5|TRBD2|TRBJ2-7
TGTGCCAGCACTGCTAGCGGGAGGGCCCTCGAGCAGTACTTC
CASTASGRALEQYF
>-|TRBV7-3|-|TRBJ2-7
TGTGCCAGCAGCTTATACGACAGACATAACTACGAGCAGTACTTC
CASSLYDRHNYEQYF
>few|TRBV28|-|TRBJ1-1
TGTGCCAGCAGTTATACAGAGAACACTGAAGCTTTCTTT
CASSYTENTEAFF
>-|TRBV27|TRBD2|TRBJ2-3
TGTGCCAGCAGCTGTGGACTAGAATGGCTTCGAACAGATACGCAGTATTTT
CASSCGLEWLRTDTQYF
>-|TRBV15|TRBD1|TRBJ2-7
TGTGCCACCAGCAGAACGGACAGGGGCGGCTACGAGCAGTACTTC
CATSRTDRGGYEQYF
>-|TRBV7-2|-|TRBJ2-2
TGTGCCAGCAGCTTAGAGGGGTCGACCGGGGAGCTGTTTTTT
CASSLEGSTGELFF
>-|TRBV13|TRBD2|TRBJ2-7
TGTGCCAGCAGCCCCAGCGGGAGAGGTAACTACGAGCAGTACTTC
CASSPSGRGNYEQYF
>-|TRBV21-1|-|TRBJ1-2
TGTGCCAGCAGCAATTGTCAGGGGTCCTCGAACTATGGCTACACCTTC
CASSNCQGSSNYGYTF
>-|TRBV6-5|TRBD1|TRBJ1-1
TGTGCCAGCAGGGGACAGGGGTTCACTGAAGCTTTCTTT
CASRGQGFTEAFF
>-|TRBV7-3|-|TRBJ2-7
TGTGCCAGCAGCTTAGACAGTCGAACCTACGAGCAGTACTTC
CASSLDSRTYEQYF